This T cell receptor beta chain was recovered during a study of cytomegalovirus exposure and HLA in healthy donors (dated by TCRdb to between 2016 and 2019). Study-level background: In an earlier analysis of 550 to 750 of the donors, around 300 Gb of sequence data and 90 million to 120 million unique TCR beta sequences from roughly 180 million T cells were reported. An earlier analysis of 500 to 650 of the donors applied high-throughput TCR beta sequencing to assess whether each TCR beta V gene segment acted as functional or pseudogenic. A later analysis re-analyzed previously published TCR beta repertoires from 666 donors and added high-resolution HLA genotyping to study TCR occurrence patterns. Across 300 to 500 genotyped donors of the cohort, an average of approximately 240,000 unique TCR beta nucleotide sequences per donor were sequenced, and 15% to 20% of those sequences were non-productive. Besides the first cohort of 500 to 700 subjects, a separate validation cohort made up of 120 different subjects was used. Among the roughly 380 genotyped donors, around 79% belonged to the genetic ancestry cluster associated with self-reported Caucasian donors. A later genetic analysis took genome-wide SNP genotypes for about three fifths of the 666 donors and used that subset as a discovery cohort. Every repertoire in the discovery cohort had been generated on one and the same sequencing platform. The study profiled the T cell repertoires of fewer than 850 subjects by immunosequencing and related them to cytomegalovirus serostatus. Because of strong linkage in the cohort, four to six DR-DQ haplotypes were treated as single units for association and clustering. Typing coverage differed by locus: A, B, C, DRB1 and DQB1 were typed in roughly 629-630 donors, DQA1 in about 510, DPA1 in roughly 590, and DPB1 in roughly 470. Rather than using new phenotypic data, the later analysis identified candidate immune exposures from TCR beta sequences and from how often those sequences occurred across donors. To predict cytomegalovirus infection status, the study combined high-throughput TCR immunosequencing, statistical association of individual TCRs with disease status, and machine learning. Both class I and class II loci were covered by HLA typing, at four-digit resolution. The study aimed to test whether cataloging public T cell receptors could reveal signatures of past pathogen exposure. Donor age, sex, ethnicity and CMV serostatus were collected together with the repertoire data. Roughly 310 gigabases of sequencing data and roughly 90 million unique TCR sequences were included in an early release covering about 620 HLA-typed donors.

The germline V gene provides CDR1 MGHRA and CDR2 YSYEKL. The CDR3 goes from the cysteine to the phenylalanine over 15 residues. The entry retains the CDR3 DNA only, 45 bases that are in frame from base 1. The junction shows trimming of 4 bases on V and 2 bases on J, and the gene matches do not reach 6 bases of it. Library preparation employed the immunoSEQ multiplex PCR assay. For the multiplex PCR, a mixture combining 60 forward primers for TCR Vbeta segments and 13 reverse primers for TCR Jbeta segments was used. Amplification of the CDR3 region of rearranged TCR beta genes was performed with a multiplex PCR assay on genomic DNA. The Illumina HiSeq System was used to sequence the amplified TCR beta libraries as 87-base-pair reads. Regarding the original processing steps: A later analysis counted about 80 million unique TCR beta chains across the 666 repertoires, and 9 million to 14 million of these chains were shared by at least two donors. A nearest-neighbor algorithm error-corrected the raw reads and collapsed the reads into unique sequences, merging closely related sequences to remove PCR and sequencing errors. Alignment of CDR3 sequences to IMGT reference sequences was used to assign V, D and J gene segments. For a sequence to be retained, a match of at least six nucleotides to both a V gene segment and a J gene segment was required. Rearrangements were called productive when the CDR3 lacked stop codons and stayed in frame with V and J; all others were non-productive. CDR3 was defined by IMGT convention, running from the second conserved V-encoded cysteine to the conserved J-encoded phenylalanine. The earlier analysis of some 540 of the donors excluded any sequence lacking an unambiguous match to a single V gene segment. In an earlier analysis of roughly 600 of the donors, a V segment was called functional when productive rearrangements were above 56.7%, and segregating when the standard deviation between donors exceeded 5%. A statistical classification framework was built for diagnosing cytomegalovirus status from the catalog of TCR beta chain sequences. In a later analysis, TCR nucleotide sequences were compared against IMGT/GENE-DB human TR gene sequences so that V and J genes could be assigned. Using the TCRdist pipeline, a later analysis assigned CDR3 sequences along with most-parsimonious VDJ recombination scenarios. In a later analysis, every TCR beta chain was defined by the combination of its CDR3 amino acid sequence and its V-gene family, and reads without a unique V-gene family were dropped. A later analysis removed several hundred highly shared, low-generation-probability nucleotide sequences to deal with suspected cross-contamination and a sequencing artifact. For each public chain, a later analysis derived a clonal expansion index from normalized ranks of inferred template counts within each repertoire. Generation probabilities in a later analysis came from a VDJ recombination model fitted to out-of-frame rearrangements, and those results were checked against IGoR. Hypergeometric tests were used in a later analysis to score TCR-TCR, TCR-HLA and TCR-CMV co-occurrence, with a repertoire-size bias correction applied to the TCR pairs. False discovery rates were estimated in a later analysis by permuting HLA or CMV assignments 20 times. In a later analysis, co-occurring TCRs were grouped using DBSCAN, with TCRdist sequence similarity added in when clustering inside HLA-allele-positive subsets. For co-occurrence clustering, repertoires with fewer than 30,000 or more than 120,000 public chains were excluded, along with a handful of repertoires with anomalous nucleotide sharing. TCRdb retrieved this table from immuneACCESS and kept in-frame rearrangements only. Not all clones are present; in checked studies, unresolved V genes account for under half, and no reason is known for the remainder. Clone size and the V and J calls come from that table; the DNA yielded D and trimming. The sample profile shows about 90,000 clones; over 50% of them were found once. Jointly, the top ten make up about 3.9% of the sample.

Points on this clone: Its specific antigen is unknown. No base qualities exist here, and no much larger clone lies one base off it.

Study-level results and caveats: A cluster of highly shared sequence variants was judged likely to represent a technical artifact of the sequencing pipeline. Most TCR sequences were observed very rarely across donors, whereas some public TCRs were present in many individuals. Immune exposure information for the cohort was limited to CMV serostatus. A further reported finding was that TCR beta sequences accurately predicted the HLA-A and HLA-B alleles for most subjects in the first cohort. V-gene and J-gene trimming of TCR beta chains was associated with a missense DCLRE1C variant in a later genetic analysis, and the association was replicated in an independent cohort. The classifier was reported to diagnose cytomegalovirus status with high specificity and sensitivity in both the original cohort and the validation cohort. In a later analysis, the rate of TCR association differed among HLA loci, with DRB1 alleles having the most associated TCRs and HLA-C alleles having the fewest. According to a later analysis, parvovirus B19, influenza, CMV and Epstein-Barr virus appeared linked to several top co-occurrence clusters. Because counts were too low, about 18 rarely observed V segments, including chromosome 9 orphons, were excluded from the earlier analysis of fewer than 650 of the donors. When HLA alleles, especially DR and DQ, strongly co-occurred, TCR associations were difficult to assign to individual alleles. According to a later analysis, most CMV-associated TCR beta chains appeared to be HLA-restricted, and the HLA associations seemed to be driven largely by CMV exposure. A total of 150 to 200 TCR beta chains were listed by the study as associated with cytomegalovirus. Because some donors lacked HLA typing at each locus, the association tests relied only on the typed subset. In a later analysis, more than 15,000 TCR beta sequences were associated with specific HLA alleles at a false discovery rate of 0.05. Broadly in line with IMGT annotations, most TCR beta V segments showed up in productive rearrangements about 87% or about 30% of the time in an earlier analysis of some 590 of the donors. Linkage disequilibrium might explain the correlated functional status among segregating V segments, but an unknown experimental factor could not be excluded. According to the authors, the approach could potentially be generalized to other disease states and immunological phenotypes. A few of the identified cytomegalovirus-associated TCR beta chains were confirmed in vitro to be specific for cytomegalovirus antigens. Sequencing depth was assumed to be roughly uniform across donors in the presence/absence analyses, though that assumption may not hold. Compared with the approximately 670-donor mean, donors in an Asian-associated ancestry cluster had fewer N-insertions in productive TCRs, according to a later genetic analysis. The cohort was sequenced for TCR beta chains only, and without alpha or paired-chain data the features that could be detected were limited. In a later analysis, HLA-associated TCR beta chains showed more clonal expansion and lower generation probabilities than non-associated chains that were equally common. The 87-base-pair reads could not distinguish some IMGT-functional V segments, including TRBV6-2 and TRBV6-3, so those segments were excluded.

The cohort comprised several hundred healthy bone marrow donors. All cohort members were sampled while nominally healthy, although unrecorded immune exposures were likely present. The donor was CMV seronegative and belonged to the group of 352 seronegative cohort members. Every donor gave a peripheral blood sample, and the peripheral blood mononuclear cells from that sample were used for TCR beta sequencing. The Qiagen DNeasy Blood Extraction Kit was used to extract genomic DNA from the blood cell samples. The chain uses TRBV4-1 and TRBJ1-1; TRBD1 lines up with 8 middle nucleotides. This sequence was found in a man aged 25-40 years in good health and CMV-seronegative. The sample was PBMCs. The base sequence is TGCGCCAGCAGCCCCTTTCAGGGGGCAAACACTGAAGCTTTCTTT. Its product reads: CASSPFQGANTEAFF.